The entry below gives a single TCR beta chain sequence along with its context. Its target is unknown. Template switching by 5'RACE with UMIs generated the TCR beta cDNA. TCRdb reworked the 5' RACE reads into one entry per CDR3 protein, no DNA. The table for this sample gives some 280,000 distinct CDR3 sequences. This sample was taken from a study of T cells expressing NK-cell markers. Across the whole study: It was from sorted CD3+CD56+NKG2C+, CD3+CD56+NKG2C- and CD3+CD56-NKG2C+ T cells that TCR beta repertoires came.

The CDR3 consists of 15 residues. CDR1 and CDR2 from the germline V gene are MNHNS and SASEGT. Study-level results: Questions lingered over whether expanded NKG2C+ T cell clones were HCMV-specific.

The clonotype was recovered from a man between 18 and 29 years old in good health. The material sequenced was blood T cells: a sorted CD56 or NKG2C T cell subset, CD4+ or CD8+ T cells, or bulk PBMC T cells (not recorded which). The chain has TRBV6-1 and TRBJ1-2; TCRdb's D gene call, TRBD1, goes unchecked for lack of DNA. CDR3 protein: CASSPRDRGRDGYTF.